The source of this T cell receptor (beta chain) is a study of cytomegalovirus exposure and HLA in healthy donors. With 5 bases clipped from V and 4 bases from J, the junction kept 7 bases outside the gene matches. From germline, CDR1 is SNHLY and CDR2 FYNNEI. The CDR3 extends over 16 amino acids. TCRdb's table, derived via immunoSEQ multiplex PCR, lists solely in-frame clones and lacks some. The repertoire has about 150,000 clones, 75% to 90% of them found once; the top ten carry less than 8%. Concerning this clone itself: Its specificity is not known.

Broader study findings: Subsequent analysis showed first-cohort TCR clusters tending to co-occur in more than 95 validation repertoires. As was reported, the classifier diagnosed cytomegalovirus status with high specificity and sensitivity. Confirmation in vitro established that three CMV-associated chains were specific for CMV antigens. While the bulk of TCR sequences proved rare, some public TCRs turned up in many donors.

The specimen was PBMCs. The receptor comes from a woman aged 25 to 39 in good health and CMV-seropositive. The V and J genes are TRBV2 and TRBJ1-3, with TRBD1 matching 11 bases. The CDR3 DNA is TGTGCCAGCAGTCGAATGGGACAGGGGGTCGGAAACACCATATATTTT. Its translation: CASSRMGQGVGNTIYF.